A selection of T cell receptor beta chains follows, all from one sample in a study of blood T cell repertoires in COVID-19. The assay was immunoSEQ multiplex PCR, and TCRdb's table has in-frame clones only and misses some. The repertoire has 430,000 or so clones, about 87% of them found once; the top ten carry 0.8% to 0.9%. The sequenced sample consisted of peripheral blood. The origin of the receptors is a man aged 18-30 years with COVID-19, enrolled during active disease. The CDR3 runs from the conserved cysteine through the conserved F or W. Each record gives: V gene, D gene, clone size, J gene, CDR3 protein, CDR3 DNA. D genes are given only for firm matches. Expanded clones get a size class; other rows say once, few or many, or leave the size out.

TRBV7-9	NA	once	TRBJ1-2	CASSLGGNYGYTF	TGTGCCAGCAGCCTGGGGGGGAACTATGGCTACACCTTC
TRBV7-9	NA	NA	TRBJ2-3	CASSIRTLSTDTQYF	TGTGCCAGCAGCATCCGGACTCTAAGCACAGATACGCAGTATTTT
TRBV4-2	TRBD2	NA	TRBJ2-1	CASSSGLAGEQFF	TGTGCCAGCAGCTCGGGACTAGCGGGTGAGCAGTTCTTC
TRBV14	TRBD2	once	TRBJ2-3	CASSRQTTSADTQYF	TGTGCCAGCAGTCGCCAAACGACTAGCGCAGATACGCAGTATTTT
TRBV11-1	TRBD1	NA	TRBJ2-7	CASSLGQGAKQYF	TGTGCCAGCAGCTTGGGGCAGGGGGCGAAACAGTACTTC
TRBV5-4	NA	NA	TRBJ2-1	CASSLDQGGHNEQFF	TGTGCCAGCAGCTTGGACCAGGGGGGCCACAATGAGCAGTTCTTC
TRBV11-3	NA	NA	TRBJ2-2	CASSNLGGNTGELFF	TGTGCCAGCAGCAACCTCGGGGGAAACACCGGGGAGCTGTTTTTT
TRBV4-1	TRBD1	NA	TRBJ1-3	CASSQPGGSSGNTIYF	TGCGCCAGCAGCCAACCAGGGGGTAGCTCTGGAAACACCATATATTTT
TRBV5-4	TRBD1	NA	TRBJ2-1	CASSSPGQGDWDEQFF	TGTGCCAGCAGCTCTCCTGGACAGGGGGATTGGGATGAGCAGTTCTTC
TRBV20-1	NA	few	TRBJ1-2	CSARAGVGYTF	TGCAGTGCTAGAGCCGGGGTCGGCTACACCTTC
TRBV2	NA	NA	TRBJ1-4	CASNRANEKLFF	TGTGCCAGCAACAGGGCTAATGAAAAACTGTTTTTT
TRBV6-5	TRBD1	once	TRBJ1-6	CASSTGGVSPLHF	TGTGCCAGCAGTACAGGGGGCGTTTCACCCCTCCACTTT
TRBV18	TRBD2	NA	TRBJ2-1	CASSVAAGGLYEQFF	TGTGCCAGCTCAGTGGCAGCGGGAGGGCTTTATGAGCAGTTCTTC
TRBV6-2/TRBV6-3	NA	NA	TRBJ1-1	CASSSTEMNTEAFF	TGTGCCAGCAGTTCCACAGAAATGAACACTGAAGCTTTCTTT
TRBV11-3	NA	NA	TRBJ2-2	CASSLGLLAGGELFF	TGTGCCAGCAGCTTAGGGTTACTAGCCGGCGGGGAGCTGTTTTTT
TRBV19	NA	few	TRBJ2-5	CASSMLAETQYF	TGTGCCAGTAGTATGCTAGCAGAGACCCAGTACTTC